The clone carrying this TCR beta chain showed up many times. The antigen is not known. These data are taken from a study of CD8 T cells in ankylosing spondylitis. Findings and limits, study-wide: With a CD8+ phenotype, disease-linked clones were relatively rare in peripheral blood. Matched ankylosing spondylitis synovial fluid reportedly contained a significantly enriched population of disease-linked clones. Ankylosing spondylitis blood seemed to carry a telltale TCR beta motif made of under ten highly homologous variants.

Library preparation for TCR beta used quantitative 5'-RACE with molecular barcodes. TCRdb independently ran MiXCR on the 5' RACE reads; one entry per CDR3 protein. This sample carries about 140,000 distinct CDR3 sequences, 7.3% of them seen once, and the ten largest clones take approximately 13%. Trimming left V 6 bases short and J 6 bases short, with 14 bases between. CDR1 is MNHNY and CDR2 is SVGAGI in the germline V gene (reference sequence). The CDR3 contains 13 residues. This chain uses TRBV6-6 with TRBJ1-2; D not resolved. The sequenced sample consisted of blood, either unsorted or a sorted T cell fraction (not recorded which). The TCR was taken from a female donor with ankylosing spondylitis or in good health (not recorded which). The CDR3 spells CASRLLTSDGYTF. The CDR3 DNA reads TGTGCCAGCAGGCTCCTAACTAGCGATGGCTACACCTTC.